Following are 26 T cell receptor beta chains from one sample sequenced in a study of OX40 agonist ivuxolimab in advanced cancers. The method was immunoSEQ multiplex PCR; TCRdb's version includes in-frame clones alone and lacks a portion of them. The data show 9,100 or so clones, about 67% seen once. The source was CD4+ or CD8+ T cells sorted from blood, collected in a trial of the OX40 agonist ivuxolimab. These TCRs come from an adult with an advanced solid tumor such as melanoma, head and neck, liver or kidney cancer.

This clone was observed many times. The V and J genes are TRBV15 and TRBJ1-5, with D hard to call. Germline CDR1 is LNHNV and CDR2 is YYDKDF (reference sequence). Between the trimmed V and J ends, which lost 0 bases and 7 bases, there was a span of 10 bases. CDR3 length: 14 residues. The CDR3 coding sequence is TGTGCCACCAGCAGAGATGGGGAGGCCCAGCCCCAGCATTTT. Its translation is CATSRDGEAQPQHF.

A single count supports this clone. CDR3 loop: CASSLWLAANYEQYF. CDR3 nucleotide sequence: TGTGCCAGCAGCTTATGGCTAGCGGCCAACTACGAGCAGTACTTC. The rearrangement links TRBV7-8 to TRBJ2-7, with 7 bases fitting TRBD2. This CDR3 comprises 15 residues. The trim removed 2 bases at V and 3 bases at J, leaving 7 bases unmatched. Germline lookup yields CDR1 SGHVS and CDR2 FQNEAQ. Based on the CDR3 plus reference TRBV7-8 and TRBJ2-7, the full variable domain is GAGVSQSPRYKVAKRGQDVALRCDPISGHVSLFWYQQALGQGPEFLTYFQNEAQLDKSGLPSDRFFAERPEGSVSTLKIQRTQQEDSAVYLCASSLWLAANYEQYFGPGTRLTVT.

This rearrangement joins TRBV9 to TRBJ2-7, with TRBD2 identical over 8 bases. The CDR3 is made up of 15 amino acids. Trimming cost V 4 bases and J 0 bases; bases outside gene matches: 6. Germline-derived CDR1 and CDR2 are SGDLS and YYNGEE. CDR3 in amino acids: CASSTSGGHSYEQYF. CDR3 sequence (DNA): TGTGCCAGCAGCACCAGCGGGGGCCACTCCTACGAGCAGTACTTC.

A few counts support this clone. This chain connects TRBV4-2 to TRBJ2-7; a possible D gene is TRBD1 (6 bases). This CDR3 region has 15 residues. Trimming stripped 0 bases from V and 1 base from J, with 10 bases between. Germline V gene sequence: CDR1 LGHNA, CDR2 YNFKEQ. The CDR3 sequence: CASSQEPDSSYEQYF. The DNA for the CDR3 is TGTGCCAGCAGCCAAGAACCGGACAGTTCCTACGAGCAGTACTTC.

This chain links TRBV19 with TRBJ1-3; D remains unclear. CDR1 and CDR2 (germline): LNHDA, SQIVND (reference sequence). The CDR3 spans 14 residues. The ends were cut back, 3 bases at V and 3 bases at J, with 9 bases in the middle. CDR3 region: CASSMANGGNTIYF. CDR3 coding DNA: TGTGCCAGTAGTATGGCGAACGGTGGAAACACCATATATTTT. The variable domain in full, completed from reference TRBV19 and TRBJ1-3, reads DGGITQSPKYLFRKEGQNVTLSCEQNLNHDAMYWYRQDPGQGLRLIYYSQIVNDFQKGDIAEGYSVSREKKESFPLTVTSAQKNPTAFYLCASSMANGGNTIYFGEGSWLTVV.

The chain has TRBV5-6 and TRBJ2-7; D may correspond to TRBD1 or TRBD2 (5 bases each). Looked up from germline, CDR1 is SGHDT and CDR2 is YYEEEE. The CDR3 runs to 14 residues. V was trimmed by 4 bases and J by 3 bases, leaving 14 bases between them. In DNA, the CDR3 is TGTGCCAGCAGCCCCGGGACCAGGATCTACGAGCAGTACTTC. Amino acids: CASSPGTRIYEQYF.

This clone occurred many times. The J gene is TRBJ1-2, the V gene TRBV4-2; D is ambiguous. CDR3 length equals 15 residues. Trimming cost V 0 bases and J 5 bases, with 13 bases left between them. Germline lookup yields CDR1 LGHNA and CDR2 YNFKEQ. The CDR3 loop is CASSQDNGPGYGYTF. In DNA, the CDR3 is TGTGCCAGCAGCCAAGATAACGGCCCCGGGTATGGCTACACCTTC.

The chain links TRBV13 to TRBJ2-1; D is perhaps TRBD1 (6 bases). Germline lookup yields CDR1 PRHDT and CDR2 FYEKMQ (reference sequence). Between the trimmed V and J ends, which lost 5 bases and 6 bases, there was a span of 20 bases. The CDR3 contains 16 residues. As DNA, the CDR3 is TGTGCCAGCAGCCTAACAGGGTTCGGAGGCTCCAATGAGCAGTTCTTC. It yields the protein CASSLTGFGGSNEQFF.

This clone was counted between two and nine times. With only one base between it and a far larger clone, this is likely a read error. The genes are TRBV7-9 and TRBJ2-3, with TRBD2 identical over 10 bases. Trimming took 8 bases from V and 2 from J; bases not matched to a gene: 16. The CDR3 loop spans 18 amino acids. Germline assignment: CDR1 SEHNR and CDR2 FQNEAQ (reference sequence). CDR3 in amino acids: CASHRWGAGGIYTDTQYF. Here the CDR3 DNA reads TGTGCCAGCCACAGGTGGGGAGCGGGGGGGATTTACACAGATACGCAGTATTTT.

The chain recombines TRBV11-2 with TRBJ1-2; possibly TRBD1 for D (5 bases). This CDR3 has 14 residues. Trimming took off 8 bases at V and 2 bases at J, with 15 bases between the two ends. The germline V gene has CDR1 SGHAT and CDR2 FQNNGV. CDR3 nucleotides: TGTGCCAGCGGAGGGGCGGAGGGGAACTATGGCTACACCTTC. Its translation: CASGGAEGNYGYTF.

This clone has just a few counts. The rearrangement joins TRBV7-6 to TRBJ2-1; 13 bases are a match to TRBD2. Germline V gives CDR1 SGHVS, CDR2 FNYEAQ. The CDR3 runs 14 residues. Trimming removed 5 bases from V and 9 bases from J; junction bases left unmatched: 4. CDR3 DNA: TGTGCCAGCAGCACTAGCGGGGGGGCGGGTGAGCAGTTCTTC. Its translation is CASSTSGGAGEQFF.

The chain carries TRBV6-6 and TRBJ1-3, with D perhaps matching TRBD1 (5 bases). V was trimmed by 6 bases and J by 1 base, leaving 10 bases between them. There are 14 residues in the CDR3. Germline V gene data show CDR1 as MNHNY and CDR2 as SVGAGI (reference sequence). The chain's CDR3 is CASSPDSSGNTIYF. CDR3 nucleotides: TGTGCCAGCAGCCCTGACAGTTCTGGAAACACCATATATTTT.

This chain joins TRBV21-1 and TRBJ2-3; the table gives TRBD2 as D, unverified against the DNA. TRBV21-1 is annotated as a pseudogene. This CDR3 has 18 amino acids. CDR3 DNA: TGTGCCAGCAGCAAAGGAGGTAAGCGGGGGGGCGCTTTGGATACGCAGTATTTT. Translated: CASSKGGKRGGALDTQYF.

The rearrangement links TRBV10-3 to TRBJ1-4; 7 bases are a match to TRBD1. CDR3 length: 15 amino acids. Looked up from germline, CDR1 is ENHRY and CDR2 is SYGVKD. The ends lost 5 bases at V and 5 bases at J; junction bases unmatched: 8. This CDR3 is CAISPEQGENEKLFF. In DNA, the CDR3 is TGTGCCATCAGTCCCGAGCAGGGGGAGAATGAAAAACTGTTTTTT.

This clone was recorded only once. The chain joins TRBV15 to TRBJ2-1; D possibly matches TRBD1 or TRBD2 (5 bases each). Deletions cut 1 base from V and 9 bases from J, with 7 bases between. CDR3 size: 12 residues. Germline-derived CDR1 and CDR2 are LNHNV and YYDKDF (reference sequence). The CDR3 nucleotides read TGTGCCACCAGCAGAGGAGGGGTTGAGCAGTTCTTC. Protein: CATSRGGVEQFF.

The chain recombines TRBV11-3 with TRBJ2-3; 11 nucleotides match TRBD1. The ends lost 4 bases at V and 3 bases at J; junction bases unmatched: 9. This CDR3 region has 17 residues. CDR1 is SGHNT, CDR2 YENEEA, per germline. CDR3 DNA sequence: TGTGCCAGCAGCTCGAAGGGGACAGGGGGAAAGACAGATACGCAGTATTTT. Translation: CASSSKGTGGKTDTQYF.

The chain combines TRBV20-1 with TRBJ2-1; D is perhaps TRBD1 (5 bases). The V gene lost 0 bases and the J gene lost 14 bases, with 11 bases spanning the gap. The germline V gene encodes CDR1 DFQATT and CDR2 SNEGSKA (reference sequence). CDR3 length equals 11 residues. The CDR3 reads CSARDNRYEFF. CDR3 bases: TGCAGTGCTAGAGACAACAGGTACGAGTTCTTC.

The V call is TRBV27, the J call TRBJ1-1, with D perhaps matching TRBD1 (6 bases). V was cut by 6 bases and J by 1 base, with 15 bases left in between. This CDR3 comprises 15 residues. Germline lookup yields CDR1 MNHEY and CDR2 SMNVEV (reference sequence). The CDR3, as DNA: TGTGCCAGCAGGTCAGGGGTTGTTCGGAACACTGAAGCTTTCTTT. Its protein product is CASRSGVVRNTEAFF.

This clone is medium-sized. This chain joins TRBV4-2 and TRBJ2-1; 8 positions match TRBD2. The CDR3 consists of 15 residues. The V gene end was trimmed by 0 bases and the J gene end by 7 bases; junction bases not matched to a gene: 5. Germline V gene lookup returns CDR1 LGHNA and CDR2 YNFKEQ. In nucleotides, the CDR3 is TGTGCCAGCAGCCAAGAGCGGGGGGATGTTAATGAGCAGTTCTTC. As protein: CASSQERGDVNEQFF.

This clone was detected once. The chain's CDR3 is CASSPSHAGTRTGELFF. CDR3 nucleotides: TGTGCCAGCAGCCCCAGCCACGCCGGGACTCGGACCGGGGAGCTGTTTTTT. The V call is TRBV9, the J call TRBJ2-2, with a tentative D call TRBD2 (6 bases). The CDR3 contains 17 residues. The V and J ends lost 4 bases and 5 bases respectively, with 21 bases between them. Germline CDR1 SGDLS, CDR2 YYNGEE.

This clone ranks as medium-sized. The CDR3 loop is CASRSVHRVNEKLFF. DNA of the CDR3: TGTGCCAGCAGGAGTGTTCACAGGGTTAATGAAAAACTGTTTTTT. The chain is built from TRBV6-6 and TRBJ1-4, with TRBD1 as a possible D gene (6 bases). There are 15 residues in the CDR3. Germline V gene data show CDR1 as MNHNY and CDR2 as SVGAGI (reference sequence). V dropped 6 bases and J dropped 4 bases, with 15 bases sitting between them.

The chain employs TRBV29-1 and TRBJ2-5; D is unresolved. Germline lookup yields CDR1 SQVTM and CDR2 ANQGSEA. V shed 7 bases and J shed 5 bases, with 11 bases lying between them. This CDR3 comprises 11 residues. This CDR3 reads CSAWGRETQYF. The CDR3 DNA follows: TGCAGCGCTTGGGGTCGCGAGACCCAGTACTTC.

The chain recombines TRBV11-2 with TRBJ1-2; D perhaps matches TRBD1 (5 bases). Trimming cost V 5 bases and J 4 bases, with 17 bases left between them. The CDR3 runs 15 residues. CDR1 and CDR2 (germline): SGHAT, FQNNGV. CDR3 coding DNA: TGTGCCAGCAGCCAAGAAGAAGGGGCTGGCTATGGCTACACCTTC. Amino acid sequence: CASSQEEGAGYGYTF. The complete variable domain, with remaining parts taken from reference TRBV11-2 and TRBJ1-2, reads EAGVAQSPRYKIIEKRQSVAFWCNPISGHATLYWYQQILGQGPKLLIQFQNNGVVDDSQLPKDRFSAERLKGVDSTLKIQPAKLEDSAVYLCASSQEEGAGYGYTFGSGTRLTVV.

This chain uses TRBV7-8 with TRBJ2-1; tentatively, D is TRBD1 or TRBD2 (6 bases each). The CDR3 covers 16 residues. Between the trimmed V and J ends, which lost 4 bases and 2 bases, there was a span of 15 bases. Germline-derived CDR1 and CDR2 are SGHVS and FQNEAQ. The CDR3 DNA sequence: TGTGCCAGCAGCTCGGGGGCTGGGAGGCCCTACAATGAGCAGTTCTTC. It translates to CASSSGAGRPYNEQFF.

The chain combines TRBV6-5 with TRBJ1-4, with 7 bases aligning to TRBD1. In germline, CDR1 is MNHEY, CDR2 SVGAGI. The CDR3 is made up of 15 amino acids. The junction had 7 bases not matched to a gene; V was cut back by 2 bases and J by 7 bases. The CDR3 sequence is CASSYTGTVGEKLFF. CDR3 DNA: TGTGCCAGCAGTTACACCGGGACAGTCGGTGAAAAACTGTTTTTT.

CDR3 DNA sequence: TGTGCCAGTAGTATTCGTCAGGGGAGGGGAACTGAAGCTTTCTTT. Translated, it gives CASSIRQGRGTEAFF. The chain is built from TRBV19 and TRBJ1-1; TRBD1 is a possible D gene (6 bases). The germline V and J ends were trimmed by 3 bases and 5 bases, with 16 bases remaining between them. The CDR3 covers 15 residues. Per the germline V gene, CDR1 is LNHDA and CDR2 is SQIVND (reference sequence). Supplemented by reference TRBV19 and TRBJ1-1, the full variable domain reads DGGITQSPKYLFRKEGQNVTLSCEQNLNHDAMYWYRQDPGQGLRLIYYSQIVNDFQKGDIAEGYSVSREKKESFPLTVTSAQKNPTAFYLCASSIRQGRGTEAFFGQGTRLTVV.